This is a list of T cell receptor beta chains from one sample in a study of T cell repertoires in cytomegalovirus infection. TCRdb redid the calling of the reads with MiXCR, one entry per CDR3 protein. The data show roughly 100,000 distinct CDR3 sequences, 15% to 20% seen once. Source material: PBMCs. These receptors came from a human donor in good health (CMV status not recorded). Some clones in this sample may be carry-over from other donors' samples. The CDR3 runs from the conserved cysteine through the conserved F or W. D genes are given only for firm matches. Clone size is given for some rows only: seen once, a few or many times, or a class if the clone is expanded.

J gene	CDR3 length	V gene	clone size	D gene	CDR3 protein	CDR3 DNA
TRBJ1-3	15	TRBV4-1	few	TRBD1	CASSQARGPGNTIYF	TGCGCCAGCAGCCAAGCCAGGGGGCCTGGAAACACCATATATTTT
TRBJ1-2	15	TRBV7-9	NA	NA	CASNTPGRTNYGYTF	TGTGCCAGCAACACCCCGGGACGGACTAACTATGGCTACACCTTC
TRBJ2-2	21	TRBV18	many	NA	CASSPPNYLTSTGLNTGELFF	TGTGCCAGCTCACCACCCAATTATCTAACTTCGACTGGGCTGAACACCGGGGAGCTGTTTTTT
TRBJ2-1	15	TRBV5-1	many	NA	CASSSKPEPRTVLFF	TGCGCCAGCAGCTCCAAGCCGGAGCCCCGAACGGTTCTGTTCTTC
TRBJ2-4	16	TRBV7-9	few	NA	CASSLGALTAKNIQYF	TGTGCCAGCAGCTTAGGGGCACTTACTGCCAAAAACATTCAGTACTTC
TRBJ1-1	14	TRBV29-1	few	NA	CSVGRTLQNTEAFF	TGCAGCGTTGGTAGGACACTTCAGAACACTGAAGCTTTCTTT
TRBJ2-5	14	TRBV7-9	many	NA	CASTSTRRPETQYF	TGTGCCAGCACCTCGACCCGGCGCCCGGAGACCCAGTACTTC
TRBJ1-1	12	TRBV6-5	NA	NA	CASSSFDRGAFF	TGTGCCAGCAGTTCCTTTGACCGAGGTGCTTTCTTT
TRBJ2-7	16	TRBV7-2	NA	TRBD2	CASTPMTQRGSYEQYF	TGTGCCAGCACCCCCATGACCCAGCGGGGCTCCTACGAGCAGTACTTC
TRBJ1-2	11	TRBV29-1	few	NA	CSEVGAEGYTF	TGCAGCGAGGTGGGGGCTGAGGGCTACACCTTC
TRBJ2-3	13	TRBV12-3/TRBV12-4	NA	NA	CASTPGGPDTQYF	TGTGCCAGCACCCCTGGGGGGCCAGATACGCAGTATTTT
TRBJ1-1	12	TRBV19	medium-sized	NA	CASSTDYTEAFF	TGTGCCAGTAGTACAGACTACACTGAAGCTTTCTTT
TRBJ2-7	13	TRBV27	NA	TRBD2	CASSLRLAHEQYF	TGTGCCAGCAGTTTAAGACTAGCCCACGAGCAGTACTTC
TRBJ1-1	16	TRBV19	many	NA	CASSIGPGPEGTEAFF	TGTGCCAGTAGTATAGGACCCGGTCCTGAGGGCACTGAAGCTTTCTTT
TRBJ2-7	13	TRBV14	NA	NA	CASSQKNSYEQYF	TGTGCCAGCAGCCAGAAGAACTCCTACGAGCAGTACTTC
TRBJ2-2	15	TRBV7-2	few	TRBD2	CASSLRGGSTGELFF	TGTGCCAGCAGCTTGCGGGGGGGCTCGACCGGGGAGCTGTTTTTT
TRBJ1-2	12	TRBV29-1	many	NA	CSVESGEYGYTF	TGCAGCGTTGAATCCGGGGAGTATGGCTACACCTTC
TRBJ1-2	9	TRBV20-1	few	NA	CSASGGYTF	TGCAGTGCTAGTGGTGGCTACACCTTC
TRBJ2-5	12	TRBV2	few	NA	CASSEGRETQYF	TGTGCCAGCAGTGAAGGAAGAGAGACCCAGTACTTC
TRBJ1-5	14	TRBV28	few	NA	CASSTQGSNQPQHF	TGTGCCAGCAGTACACAGGGTAGCAATCAGCCCCAGCATTTT
TRBJ1-1	13	TRBV6-2/TRBV6-3	few	NA	CASSYSVVTEAFF	TGTGCCAGCAGTTATTCCGTGGTGACTGAAGCTTTCTTT
TRBJ2-7	17	TRBV28	many	TRBD2	CASRLSSGTSGSYEQYF	TGTGCCAGCAGGCTAAGCTCCGGGACTAGCGGCTCCTACGAGCAGTACTTC
TRBJ2-1	12	TRBV6-2/TRBV6-3	few	NA	CASSSSDNEQFF	TGTGCCAGCAGCTCCTCAGACAATGAGCAGTTCTTC
TRBJ1-6	15	TRBV6-6	NA	TRBD1	CASSHGQGFNSPLHF	TGTGCCAGCAGTCACGGACAGGGTTTCAATTCACCCCTCCACTTT
TRBJ1-1	16	TRBV5-1	many	TRBD1	CASSEGGTGFNSEAFF	TGCGCCAGCAGCGAGGGAGGGACAGGTTTCAACTCTGAAGCTTTCTTT
TRBJ2-3	15	TRBV7-2	many	TRBD2	CASSPLAGGRDTQYF	TGTGCCAGCAGCCCCCTAGCGGGGGGCCGAGATACGCAGTATTTT
TRBJ2-7	15	TRBV28	few	TRBD1	CASSTGHRGTYEQYF	TGTGCCAGCAGTACCGGTCACAGGGGAACCTACGAGCAGTACTTC
TRBJ2-3	16	TRBV10-3	once	NA	CAISEPGILSTDTQYF	TGTGCCATCAGTGAACCCGGGATACTAAGCACAGATACGCAGTATTTT
TRBJ2-3	12	TRBV20-1	few	NA	CSARRVADTQYF	TGCAGTGCCCGACGGGTGGCAGATACGCAGTATTTT
TRBJ2-1	15	TRBV7-2	many	NA	CASSVGSVTYNEQFF	TGTGCCAGCAGCGTTGGGTCGGTGACCTACAATGAGCAGTTCTTC
TRBJ1-1	12	TRBV20-1	NA	NA	CSAAIGWREAFF	TGCAGTGCTGCCATTGGGTGGCGTGAAGCTTTCTTT
TRBJ1-1	14	TRBV7-2	many	NA	CASSYSGFRTEAFF	TGTGCCAGCAGCTATTCGGGGTTCCGAACTGAAGCTTTCTTT
TRBJ2-1	14	TRBV28	few	NA	CASSFPGLGIEQFF	TGTGCCAGCAGTTTTCCCGGGTTAGGAATTGAGCAGTTCTTC
TRBJ2-7	15	TRBV19	many	TRBD1	CASSDPGQGTYEQYF	TGTGCCAGTAGCGACCCGGGACAGGGGACCTACGAGCAGTACTTC
TRBJ2-3	13	TRBV11-3	NA	NA	CASSSSPWTAQYF	TGTGCCAGCAGCTCAAGTCCTTGGACAGCGCAGTATTTT
TRBJ1-1	15	TRBV2	few	TRBD1	CASSADRARNTEAFF	TGTGCCAGCAGTGCGGACAGGGCAAGGAACACTGAAGCTTTCTTT
TRBJ1-2	14	TRBV7-2	many	NA	CASSPNSLNYGYTF	TGTGCCAGCAGCCCGAACTCCTTAAACTATGGCTACACCTTC
TRBJ1-3	15	TRBV5-5	NA	NA	CASQTAGNSGNTIYF	TGTGCCAGCCAAACCGCAGGGAACTCTGGAAACACCATATATTTT
TRBJ1-2	16	TRBV20-1	few	NA	CSAPREAGRISYGYTF	TGCAGTGCTCCCCGGGAGGCAGGGAGGATATCCTATGGCTACACCTTC
TRBJ2-3	15	TRBV6-5	few	NA	CASSPRIGAWDTQYF	TGTGCCAGCAGCCCCCGGATCGGGGCCTGGGATACGCAGTATTTT
TRBJ2-7	14	TRBV6-2/TRBV6-3	NA	NA	CASSYSTGTDEQYF	TGTGCCAGCAGTTACAGCACAGGGACGGACGAGCAGTACTTC
TRBJ2-7	15	TRBV7-2	many	TRBD2	CASSRTSGGLYEQYF	TGTGCCAGCAGCAGGACTAGCGGGGGGCTATACGAGCAGTACTTC
TRBJ2-1	16	TRBV10-3	few	NA	CAISESRLASYNEQFF	TGTGCCATCAGTGAGTCTCGGCTAGCGAGCTACAATGAGCAGTTCTTC
TRBJ1-1	15	TRBV6-2/TRBV6-3	few	TRBD1	CASSTGQGMSTEAFF	TGTGCCAGCAGTACGGGACAGGGGATGAGCACTGAAGCTTTCTTT
TRBJ1-2	13	TRBV7-2	many	TRBD1	CASSLAGGDGYTF	TGTGCCAGCAGCTTAGCAGGGGGCGATGGCTACACCTTC
TRBJ2-5	15	TRBV7-4	NA	NA	CASSLRALGGETQYF	TGTGCCAGCAGCTTACGGGCCCTAGGGGGAGAGACCCAGTACTTC
TRBJ1-5	13	TRBV20-1	many	NA	CSAIGRLGQPQHF	TGCAGTGCTATTGGGAGATTGGGTCAGCCCCAGCATTTT
TRBJ1-1	14	TRBV12-3/TRBV12-4	once	NA	CASSTAWGAAEAFF	TGTGCCAGCAGTACAGCGTGGGGGGCCGCTGAAGCTTTCTTT
TRBJ2-1	14	TRBV20-1	NA	NA	CSAGGGADGSEQFF	TGCAGTGCGGGGGGCGGGGCCGACGGGTCTGAGCAGTTCTTC
TRBJ2-5	14	TRBV28	NA	NA	CASSSPDIQETQYF	TGTGCCAGCAGCTCCCCGGACATCCAAGAGACCCAGTACTTC